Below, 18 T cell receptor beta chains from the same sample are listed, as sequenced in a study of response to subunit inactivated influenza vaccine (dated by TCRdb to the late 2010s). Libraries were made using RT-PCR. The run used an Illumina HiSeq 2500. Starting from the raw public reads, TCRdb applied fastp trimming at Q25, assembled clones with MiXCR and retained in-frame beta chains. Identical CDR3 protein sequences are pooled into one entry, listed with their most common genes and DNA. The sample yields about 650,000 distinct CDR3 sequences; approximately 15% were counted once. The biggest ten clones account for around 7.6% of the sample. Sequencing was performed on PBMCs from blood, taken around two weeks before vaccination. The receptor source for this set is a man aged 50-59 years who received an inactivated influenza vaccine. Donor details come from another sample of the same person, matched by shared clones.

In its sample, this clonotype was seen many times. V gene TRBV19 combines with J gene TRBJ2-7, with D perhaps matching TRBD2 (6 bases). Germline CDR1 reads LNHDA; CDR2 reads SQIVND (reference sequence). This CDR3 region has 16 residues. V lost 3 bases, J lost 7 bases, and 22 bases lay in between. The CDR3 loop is CASSIGFGTLSGEQYF. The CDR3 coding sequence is TGTGCCAGTAGTATCGGGTTTGGGACTCTCTCTGGGGAGCAGTACTTC. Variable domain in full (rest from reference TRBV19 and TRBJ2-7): DGGITQSPKYLFRKEGQNVTLSCEQNLNHDAMYWYRQDPGQGLRLIYYSQIVNDFQKGDIAEGYSVSREKKESFPLTVTSAQKNPTAFYLCASSIGFGTLSGEQYFGPGTRLTVT.

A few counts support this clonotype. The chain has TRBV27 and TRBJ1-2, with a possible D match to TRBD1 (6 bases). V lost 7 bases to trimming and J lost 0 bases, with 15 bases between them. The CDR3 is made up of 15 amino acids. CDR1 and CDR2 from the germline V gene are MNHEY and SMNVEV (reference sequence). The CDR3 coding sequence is TGTGCCAGCAAGGCGACAGGCACAACTAACTATGGCTACACCTTC. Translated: CASKATGTTNYGYTF.

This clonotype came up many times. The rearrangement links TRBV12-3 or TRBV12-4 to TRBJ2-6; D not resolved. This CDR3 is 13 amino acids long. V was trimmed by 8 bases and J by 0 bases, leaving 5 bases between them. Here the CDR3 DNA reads TGTGCCAGCTCCGACTCTGGGGCCAACGTCCTGACTTTC. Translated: CASSDSGANVLTF.

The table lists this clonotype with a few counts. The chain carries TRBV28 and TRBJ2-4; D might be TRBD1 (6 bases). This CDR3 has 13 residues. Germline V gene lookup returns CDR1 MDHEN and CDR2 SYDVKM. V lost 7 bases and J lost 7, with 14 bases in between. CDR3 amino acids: CASKTGEPNIQYF. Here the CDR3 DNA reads TGTGCCAGCAAGACAGGAGAGCCGAACATTCAGTACTTC.

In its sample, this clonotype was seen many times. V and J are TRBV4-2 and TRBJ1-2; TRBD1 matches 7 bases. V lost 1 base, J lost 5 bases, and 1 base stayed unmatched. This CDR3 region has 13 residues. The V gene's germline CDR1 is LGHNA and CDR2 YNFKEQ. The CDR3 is CASSQGQGYGYTF. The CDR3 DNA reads TGTGCCAGCAGCCAAGGACAGGGATATGGCTACACCTTC.

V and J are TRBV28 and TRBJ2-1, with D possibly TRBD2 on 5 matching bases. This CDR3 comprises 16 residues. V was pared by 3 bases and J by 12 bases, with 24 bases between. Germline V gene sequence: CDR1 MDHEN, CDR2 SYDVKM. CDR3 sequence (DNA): TGTGCCAGCAGTTTCCGCCAAAGCGGCCCGCTTCGTGGGCAGTTCTTC. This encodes CASSFRQSGPLRGQFF.

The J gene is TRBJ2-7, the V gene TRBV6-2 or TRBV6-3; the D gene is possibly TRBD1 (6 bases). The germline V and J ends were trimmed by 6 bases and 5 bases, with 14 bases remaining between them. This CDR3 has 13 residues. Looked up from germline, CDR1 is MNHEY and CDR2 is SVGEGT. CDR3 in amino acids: CASSETGINEQYF. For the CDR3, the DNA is TGTGCCAGCAGCGAAACAGGGATCAACGAGCAGTACTTC.

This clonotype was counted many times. This CDR3 reads CSARAITLADYNEQFF. The CDR3 bases are TGCAGTGCCAGGGCCATAACACTAGCGGACTACAATGAGCAGTTCTTC. The V and J genes are TRBV20-1 and TRBJ2-1; 8 bases are a match to TRBD2. V was clipped by 6 bases and J by 3 bases; unmatched bases: 13. The CDR3 runs to 16 residues. Germline CDR1 and CDR2: DFQATT and SNEGSKA (reference sequence).

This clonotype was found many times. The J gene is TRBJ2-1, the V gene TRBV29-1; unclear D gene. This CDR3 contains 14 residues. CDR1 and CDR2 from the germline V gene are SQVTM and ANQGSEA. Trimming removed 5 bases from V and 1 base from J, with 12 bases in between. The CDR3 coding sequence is TGCAGCGTTCTTAGCAGGCGGTCCTACAATGAGCAGTTCTTC. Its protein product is CSVLSRRSYNEQFF.

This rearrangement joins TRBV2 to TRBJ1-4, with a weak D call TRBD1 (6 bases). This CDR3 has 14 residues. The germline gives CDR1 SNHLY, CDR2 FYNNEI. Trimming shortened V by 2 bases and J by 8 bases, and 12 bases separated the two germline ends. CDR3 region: CASSEQGIGEKLFF. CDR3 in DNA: TGTGCCAGCAGTGAACAGGGGATTGGCGAAAAACTGTTTTTT. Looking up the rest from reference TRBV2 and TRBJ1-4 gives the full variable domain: EPEVTQTPSHQVTQMGQEVILRCVPISNHLYFYWYRQILGQKVEFLVSFYNNEISEKSEIFDDQFSVERPDGSNFTLKIRSTKLEDSAMYFCASSEQGIGEKLFFGSGTQLSVL.

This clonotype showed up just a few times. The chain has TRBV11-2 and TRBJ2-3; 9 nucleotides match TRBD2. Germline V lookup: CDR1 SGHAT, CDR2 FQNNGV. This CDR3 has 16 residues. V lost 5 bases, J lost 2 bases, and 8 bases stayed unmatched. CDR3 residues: CASSNPSGGHTDTQYF. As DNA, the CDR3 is TGTGCCAGCAGCAACCCCAGCGGGGGGCACACAGATACGCAGTATTTT.

The CDR3 is CASSLAGTARTQYF. The CDR3 nucleotides are TGTGCCAGCAGTTTAGCGGGTACCGCTCGGACCCAGTACTTC. The rearrangement uses TRBV28 and TRBJ2-5; the D gene is possibly TRBD2 (5 bases). Germline CDR1 MDHEN, CDR2 SYDVKM. Trimming shortened V by 2 bases and J by 7 bases, and 14 bases separated the two germline ends. The CDR3 is made up of 14 amino acids.

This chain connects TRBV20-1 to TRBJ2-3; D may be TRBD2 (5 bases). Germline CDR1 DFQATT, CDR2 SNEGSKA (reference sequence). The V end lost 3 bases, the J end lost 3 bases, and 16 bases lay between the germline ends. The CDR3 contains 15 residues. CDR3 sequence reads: CSARDGLRGTDTQYF. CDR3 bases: TGCAGTGCTAGGGACGGGCTTCGGGGAACAGATACGCAGTATTTT.

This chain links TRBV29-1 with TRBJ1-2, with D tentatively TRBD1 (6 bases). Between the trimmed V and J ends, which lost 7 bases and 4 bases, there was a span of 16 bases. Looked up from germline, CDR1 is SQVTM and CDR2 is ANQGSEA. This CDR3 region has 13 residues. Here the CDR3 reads CSARGREGYGYTF. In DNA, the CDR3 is TGCAGCGCTCGGGGGCGAGAGGGCTATGGCTACACCTTC. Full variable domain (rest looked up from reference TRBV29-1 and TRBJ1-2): SAVISQKPSRDICQRGTSLTIQCQVDSQVTMMFWYRQQPGQSLTLIATANQGSEATYESGFVIDKFPISRPNLTFSTLTVSNMSPEDSSIYLCSARGREGYGYTFGSGTRLTVV.

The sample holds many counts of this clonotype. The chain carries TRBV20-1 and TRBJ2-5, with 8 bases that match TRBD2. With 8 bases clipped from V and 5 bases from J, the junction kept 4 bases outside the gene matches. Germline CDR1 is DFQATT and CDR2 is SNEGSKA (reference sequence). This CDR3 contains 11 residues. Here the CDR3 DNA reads TGCAGTCCCCGACTAGCGGAGACCCAGTACTTC. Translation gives CSPRLAETQYF.

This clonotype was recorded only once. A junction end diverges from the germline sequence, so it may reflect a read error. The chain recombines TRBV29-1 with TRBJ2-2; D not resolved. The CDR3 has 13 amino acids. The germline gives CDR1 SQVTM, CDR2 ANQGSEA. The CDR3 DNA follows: TGCGGCGTTGATCAGGCGAACACCGGGGAGCTGTTTTTT. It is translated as CGVDQANTGELFF.

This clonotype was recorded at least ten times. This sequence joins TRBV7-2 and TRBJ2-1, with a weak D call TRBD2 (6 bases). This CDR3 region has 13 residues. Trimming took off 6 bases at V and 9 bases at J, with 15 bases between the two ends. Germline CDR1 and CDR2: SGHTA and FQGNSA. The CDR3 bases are TGTGCCAGCAGAAGTTCTAGCGTGGGTGAGCAGTTCTTC. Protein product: CASRSSSVGEQFF. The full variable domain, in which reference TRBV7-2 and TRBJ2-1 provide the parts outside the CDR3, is GAGVSQSPSNKVTEKGKDVELRCDPISGHTALYWYRQSLGQGLEFLIYFQGNSAPDKSGLPSDRFSAERTGGSVSTLTIQRTQQEDSAVYLCASRSSSVGEQFFGPGTRLTVL.

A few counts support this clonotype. CDR3 residues: CAISESNTRRTSNEQFF. In DNA form, the CDR3 reads TGTGCCATCAGTGAGTCGAATACTCGCAGGACCTCCAATGAGCAGTTCTTC. The rearrangement links TRBV10-3 to TRBJ2-1; D not certain. Looked up from germline, CDR1 is ENHRY and CDR2 is SYGVKD. V was shortened by 0 bases and J by 6 bases, with 18 bases between the two germline ends. The CDR3 loop spans 17 amino acids.